This T cell receptor beta chain was obtained from a study of T cells in Graves' hyperthyroidism and ophthalmopathy. Across the study: Peripheral blood was acquired at first diagnosis, ahead of any therapy whatsoever.

Amplification of TCR beta CDR3 regions used RNA as the template. The HTBI primer set drove a first-round RT-PCR of the TCR CDR3. TCRdb ran MiXCR on the multiplex PCR reads and lists one entry per CDR3 protein. The data show some 460,000 distinct CDR3 sequences, with about 15% seen just once and approximately 14% held by the top ten. The authors deemed Graves' hyperthyroidism stable absent ophthalmopathy progression within 18 months. Diagnoses rested on clinical symptoms, serum thyroxine and TRAb, thyroid ultrasound and orbital computed tomography. From germline, CDR1 is SGDLS and CDR2 YYNGEE. With 4 bases removed from V and 0 bases from J, the gap between germline ends came to 11 bases. The CDR3 extends over 14 amino acids. This clonotype occurred many times.

The rearrangement uses TRBV9 and TRBJ2-7; maybe TRBD1 (5 bases). The sequenced sample consisted of blood. The clonotype originates from a woman between 18 and 30 years old with Graves' hyperthyroidism. CDR3 protein: CASSPTDVSYEQYF. For the CDR3, the DNA is TGTGCCAGCAGCCCGACAGACGTCTCCTACGAGCAGTACTTC.